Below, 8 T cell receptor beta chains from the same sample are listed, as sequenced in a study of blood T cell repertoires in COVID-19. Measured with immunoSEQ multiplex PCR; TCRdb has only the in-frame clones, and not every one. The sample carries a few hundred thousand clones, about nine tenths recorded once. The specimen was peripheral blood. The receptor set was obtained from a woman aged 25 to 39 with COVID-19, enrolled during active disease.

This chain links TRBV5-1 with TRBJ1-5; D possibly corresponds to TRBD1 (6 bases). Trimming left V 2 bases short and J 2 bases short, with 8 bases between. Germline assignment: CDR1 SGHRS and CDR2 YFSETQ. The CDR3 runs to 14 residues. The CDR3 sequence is CASSFEGGNQPQHF. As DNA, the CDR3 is TGCGCCAGCAGCTTCGAGGGGGGCAATCAGCCCCAGCATTTT.

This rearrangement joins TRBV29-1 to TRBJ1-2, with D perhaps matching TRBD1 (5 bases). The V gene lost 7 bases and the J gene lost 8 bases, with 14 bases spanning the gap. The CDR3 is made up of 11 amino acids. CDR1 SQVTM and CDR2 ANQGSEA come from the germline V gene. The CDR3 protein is CSAPGGGGYTF. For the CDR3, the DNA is TGCAGCGCGCCGGGGGGAGGCGGCTACACCTTC.

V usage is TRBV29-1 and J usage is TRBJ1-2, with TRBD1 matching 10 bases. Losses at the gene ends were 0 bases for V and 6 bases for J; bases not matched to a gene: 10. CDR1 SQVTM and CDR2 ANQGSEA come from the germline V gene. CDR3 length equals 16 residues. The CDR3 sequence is CSVEDRRDRGRNGYTF. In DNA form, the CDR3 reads TGCAGCGTTGAAGATCGCCGGGACAGGGGACGGAATGGCTACACCTTC.

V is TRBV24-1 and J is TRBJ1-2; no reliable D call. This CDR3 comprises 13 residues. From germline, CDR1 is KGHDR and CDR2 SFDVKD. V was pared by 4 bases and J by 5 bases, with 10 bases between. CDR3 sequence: CATSELPGYGYTF. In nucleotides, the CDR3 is TGTGCCACCAGTGAGTTGCCGGGGTATGGCTACACCTTC.

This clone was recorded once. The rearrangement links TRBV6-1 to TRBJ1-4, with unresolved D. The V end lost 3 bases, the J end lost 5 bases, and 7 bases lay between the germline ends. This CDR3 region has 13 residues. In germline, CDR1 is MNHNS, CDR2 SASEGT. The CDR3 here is CASSEERNEKLFF. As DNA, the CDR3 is TGTGCCAGCAGTGAGGAGAGAAATGAAAAACTGTTTTTT.

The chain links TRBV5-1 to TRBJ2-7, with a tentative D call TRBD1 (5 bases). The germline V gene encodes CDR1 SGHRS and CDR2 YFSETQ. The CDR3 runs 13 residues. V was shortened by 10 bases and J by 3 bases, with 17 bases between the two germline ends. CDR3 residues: CAWGRTAVYEQYV. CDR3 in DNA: TGCGCCTGGGGCCGCACGGCGGTCTACGAGCAGTACGTC.

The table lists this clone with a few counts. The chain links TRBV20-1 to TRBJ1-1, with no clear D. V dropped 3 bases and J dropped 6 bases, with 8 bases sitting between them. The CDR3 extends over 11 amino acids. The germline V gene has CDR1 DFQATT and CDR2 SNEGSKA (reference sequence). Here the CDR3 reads CSASQRAEAFF. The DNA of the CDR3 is TGCAGTGCTAGCCAGCGGGCTGAAGCTTTCTTT.

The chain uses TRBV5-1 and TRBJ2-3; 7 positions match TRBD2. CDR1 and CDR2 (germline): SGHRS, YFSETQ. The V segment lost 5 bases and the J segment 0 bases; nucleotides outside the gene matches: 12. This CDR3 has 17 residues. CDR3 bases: TGCGCCAGCAGACCCCGGGAGGCAGCTGGAAGCACAGATACGCAGTATTTT. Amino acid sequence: CASRPREAAGSTDTQYF.